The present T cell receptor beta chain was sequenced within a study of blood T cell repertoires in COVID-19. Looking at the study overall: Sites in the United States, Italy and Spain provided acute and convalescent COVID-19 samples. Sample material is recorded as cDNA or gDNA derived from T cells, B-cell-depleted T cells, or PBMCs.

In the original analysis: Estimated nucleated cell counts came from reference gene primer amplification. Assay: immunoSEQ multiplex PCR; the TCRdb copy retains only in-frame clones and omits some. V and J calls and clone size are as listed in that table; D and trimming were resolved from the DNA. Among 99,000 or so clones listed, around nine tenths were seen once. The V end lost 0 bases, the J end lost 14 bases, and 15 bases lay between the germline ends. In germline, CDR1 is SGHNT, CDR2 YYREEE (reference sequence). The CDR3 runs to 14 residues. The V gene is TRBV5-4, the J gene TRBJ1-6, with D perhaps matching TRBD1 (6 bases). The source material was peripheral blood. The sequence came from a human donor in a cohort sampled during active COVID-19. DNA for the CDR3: TGTGCCAGCAGCTTGGGCGCCAGGGGTCAAGCCCTCCACTTT. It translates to CASSLGARGQALHF.